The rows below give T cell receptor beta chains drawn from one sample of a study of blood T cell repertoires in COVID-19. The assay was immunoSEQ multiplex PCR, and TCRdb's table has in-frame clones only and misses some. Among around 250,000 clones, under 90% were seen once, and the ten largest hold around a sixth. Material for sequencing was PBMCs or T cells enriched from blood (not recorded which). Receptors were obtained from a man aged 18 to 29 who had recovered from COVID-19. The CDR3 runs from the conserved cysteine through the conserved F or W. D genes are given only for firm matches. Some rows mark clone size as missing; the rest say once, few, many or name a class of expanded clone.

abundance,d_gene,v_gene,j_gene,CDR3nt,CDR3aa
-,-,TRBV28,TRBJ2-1,TGTGCCAGCAGTTCGACTCCTAACAATGAGCAGTTCTTC,CASSSTPNNEQFF
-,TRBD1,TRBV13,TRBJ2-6,TGTGCCAGCACCCTAGGGGGCGCCGGGGCCAACGTCCTGACTTTC,CASTLGGAGANVLTF
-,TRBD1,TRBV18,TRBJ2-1,TGTGCCAGCTCAGTCCGGGACAGTTACAATGAGCAGTTCTTC,CASSVRDSYNEQFF
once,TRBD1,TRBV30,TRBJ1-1,TGTGCCTGGAGTCGGTGGACAGGGCCTAAGGCTGAAGCTTTCTTT,CAWSRWTGPKAEAFF
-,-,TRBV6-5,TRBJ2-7,TGTGCCAGCCGAACAGAGACAGCCTACGAGCAGTACTTC,CASRTETAYEQYF
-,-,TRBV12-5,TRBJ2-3,TGTGCTAGTGGTTTGGTACTCAGGGTCCAAGATATCACAGATACGCAGTATTTT,CASGLVLRVQDITDTQYF
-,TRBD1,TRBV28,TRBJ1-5,TGTGCCAGCAGTTCACAGGGGATTCAGCCCCAGCATTTT,CASSSQGIQPQHF
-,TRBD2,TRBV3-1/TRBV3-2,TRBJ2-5,TGTGCCAGCAGCCAAGGAGCGACTAGCGGGGGAAAAGAGACCCAGTACTTC,CASSQGATSGGKETQYF
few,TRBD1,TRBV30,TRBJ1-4,TGTGCCTGGAGGTCCGGACAGGGGAGTGAAAAACTGTTTTTT,CAWRSGQGSEKLFF
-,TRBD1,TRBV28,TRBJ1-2,TGTGCCAGCAGTAAAACGGACAGGGGGTTAGCTAACTATGGCTACACCTTC,CASSKTDRGLANYGYTF
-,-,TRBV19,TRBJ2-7,TGTGCCAGTAGTAGCCGTAGGGGGACCTGGCCCTACGAGCAGTACTTC,CASSSRRGTWPYEQYF
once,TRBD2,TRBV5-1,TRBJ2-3,TGCGCCAGCAGCCCACAAGCGGGGGGACACACAGATACGCAGTATTTT,CASSPQAGGHTDTQYF
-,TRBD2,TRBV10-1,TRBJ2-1,TGCGCCAGCAGTGAGTCTGGCGGGGGATTCAATGAGCAGTTCTTC,CASSESGGGFNEQFF
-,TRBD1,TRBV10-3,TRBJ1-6,TGTGCCATCAGTGGAGGGGGCTATCAGAATTCACCCCTCCACTTT,CAISGGGYQNSPLHF
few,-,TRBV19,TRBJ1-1,TGTGCCAGTAATTCAGGGGTAGAAGCTTTCTTT,CASNSGVEAFF
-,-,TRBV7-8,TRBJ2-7,TGTGCCAGCAGCTTAGGAGCAGGCTCACCCTACGAGCAGTACTTC,CASSLGAGSPYEQYF
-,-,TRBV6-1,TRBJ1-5,TGTGCCAGCAGTGAACGGGGAAATCAGCCCCAGCATTTT,CASSERGNQPQHF
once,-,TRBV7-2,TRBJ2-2,TGTGCCAGCAGCCAGGACAGAGTGAGGGGCGGGGAGCTGTTTTTT,CASSQDRVRGGELFF
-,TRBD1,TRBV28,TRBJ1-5,TGTGCCAGCAGAAAGCCGGGACAGGGGAATCAGCCCCAGCATTTT,CASRKPGQGNQPQHF
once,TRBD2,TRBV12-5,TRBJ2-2,TGTGCTAGCGAATCGGGGGGGACTCGGTTTTCCGGGGAGCTGTTTTTT,CASESGGTRFSGELFF
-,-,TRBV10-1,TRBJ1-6,TGCGCCAGCCCAACTTCGTATTCACCCCTCCACTTT,CASPTSYSPLHF
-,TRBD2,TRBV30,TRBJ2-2,TGTGCATCCGATGGACTAGCGGGACTAATCACCGGGGAGCTGTTTTTT,CASDGLAGLITGELFF
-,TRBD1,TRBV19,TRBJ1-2,TGTGCCAGTAGTCGGACCCATCGGACAGGGTATGGCTACACCTTC,CASSRTHRTGYGYTF
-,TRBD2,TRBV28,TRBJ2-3,TGTGCCAGCAGTTTTTTTGGCGGGAGCTCAGATACGCAGTATTTT,CASSFFGGSSDTQYF
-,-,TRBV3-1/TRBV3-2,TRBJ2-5,TGTGCCAGCAGCCAAGTTCTCTTATCAGTACAAGAGACCCAGTACTTC,CASSQVLLSVQETQYF
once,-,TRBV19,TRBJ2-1,TGTGCCAGTCGCACCGGGACTGGGTACAATGAGCAGTTCTTC,CASRTGTGYNEQFF
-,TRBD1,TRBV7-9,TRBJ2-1,TGTGCCAGCAGCTTAATTCCCAGGGGGCTTTATGAGCAGTTCTTC,CASSLIPRGLYEQFF
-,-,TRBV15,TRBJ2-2,TGTGCCACCAGCAGGGGAGAGACCGGGGAGCTGTTTTTT,CATSRGETGELFF
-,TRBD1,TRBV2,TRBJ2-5,TGTGCCAGCAGTGAATATAGGGGGCCCCAAGAGACCCAGTACTTC,CASSEYRGPQETQYF
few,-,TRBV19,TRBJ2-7,TGTGCCAGTAGTATGGGGCAGGGCTACGAGCAGTACTTC,CASSMGQGYEQYF
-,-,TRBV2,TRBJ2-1,TGTGCCAGCATCGGCTGGACTCAGTACAATGAGCAGTTCTTC,CASIGWTQYNEQFF
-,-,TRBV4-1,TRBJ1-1,TGCGCCAGCAGCCAAGACGCCAGGGGGAACACTGAAGCTTTCTTT,CASSQDARGNTEAFF
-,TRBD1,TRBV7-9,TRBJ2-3,TGTGCCAGCAGCGAGACCGGGACAGATAGCACAGATACGCAGTATTTT,CASSETGTDSTDTQYF
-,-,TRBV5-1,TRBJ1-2,TGCGCCAGCAGCTTGGCCGGATCAGGGTCTAGCTATGGCTACACCTTC,CASSLAGSGSSYGYTF
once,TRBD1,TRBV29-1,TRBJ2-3,TGCAGTATAAGACTGGGGACAGTCACAGATACGCAGTATTTT,CSIRLGTVTDTQYF
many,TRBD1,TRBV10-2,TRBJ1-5,TGCGCCACCGCGGCCGGGACAGGGGTTAGCAATCAGCCCCAGCATTTT,CATAAGTGVSNQPQHF
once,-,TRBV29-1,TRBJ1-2,TGCAGCGTTGAAGATCCCGAATCGGGGTGGGCTGGCTATGGCTACACCTTC,CSVEDPESGWAGYGYTF
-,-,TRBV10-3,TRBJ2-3,TGTGCCATCAGGCGCGGACTTGATACAGATACGCAGTATTTT,CAIRRGLDTDTQYF
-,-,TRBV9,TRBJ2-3,TGTGCCAGCAGCGTAGCATTTGGGGGCTCGGATACGCAGTATTTT,CASSVAFGGSDTQYF
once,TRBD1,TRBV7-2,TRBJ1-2,TGTGCCAGCAGCTTCCCTTCCGGGACAGGGGGCGGCTACACCTTC,CASSFPSGTGGGYTF
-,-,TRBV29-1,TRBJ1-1,TGCAGCGTGATGGGGGGAGGGATCACTGAAGCTTTCTTT,CSVMGGGITEAFF
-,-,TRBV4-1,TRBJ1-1,TGCGCCAGCAGCCGAACAGACACGCAAGTTAGAAGGGCTTTCTTT,CASSRTDTQVRRAFF
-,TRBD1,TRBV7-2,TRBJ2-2,TGTGCCAGCAGGAGGGACAGAAACACCGGGGAGCTGTTTTTT,CASRRDRNTGELFF
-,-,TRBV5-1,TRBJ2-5,TGCGCCAGCAGCTTGGGGTCTAGCGCTCAGGAAGAGACCCAGTACTTC,CASSLGSSAQEETQYF
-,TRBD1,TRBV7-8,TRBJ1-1,TGTGCCAGCAGCCCCTCGACAGGGGGCGCGGGCACTGAAGCTTTCTTT,CASSPSTGGAGTEAFF
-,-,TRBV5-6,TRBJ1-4,TGTGCCAGCAGCAAAACGGGGTATTACAATGAAAAACTGTTTTTT,CASSKTGYYNEKLFF
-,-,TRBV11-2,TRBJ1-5,TGTGCCAGCAGCTCAACCCCGAGGGGGTCTCTTAGGAGTCCCCAGCATTTT,CASSSTPRGSLRSPQHF
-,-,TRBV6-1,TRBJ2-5,TGTGCCAGCAGTGAATGGGAGGAGACCCAGTACTTC,CASSEWEETQYF
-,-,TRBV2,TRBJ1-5,TGTGCCAGCAGGAAAGACGGGAATCAGCCCCAGCATTTT,CASRKDGNQPQHF
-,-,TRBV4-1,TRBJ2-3,TGCGCCAGCAGGATCGGGGGAGCTAGCACAGATACGCAGTATTTT,CASRIGGASTDTQYF
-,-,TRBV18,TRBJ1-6,TGTGCCAGCTCACCGGAGGGTAATAATTCACCCCTCCACTTT,CASSPEGNNSPLHF